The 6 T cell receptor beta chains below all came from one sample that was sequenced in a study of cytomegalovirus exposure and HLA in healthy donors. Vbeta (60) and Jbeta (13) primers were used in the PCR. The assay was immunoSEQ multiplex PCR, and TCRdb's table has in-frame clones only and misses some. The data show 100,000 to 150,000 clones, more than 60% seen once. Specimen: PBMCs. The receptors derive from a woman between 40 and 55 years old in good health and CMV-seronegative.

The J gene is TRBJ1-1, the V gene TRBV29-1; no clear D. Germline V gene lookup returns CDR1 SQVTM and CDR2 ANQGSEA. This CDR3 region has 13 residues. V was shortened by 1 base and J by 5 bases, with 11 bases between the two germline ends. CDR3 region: CSVEGSGRTEAFF. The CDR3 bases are TGCAGCGTTGAAGGTTCGGGGAGAACTGAAGCTTTCTTT.

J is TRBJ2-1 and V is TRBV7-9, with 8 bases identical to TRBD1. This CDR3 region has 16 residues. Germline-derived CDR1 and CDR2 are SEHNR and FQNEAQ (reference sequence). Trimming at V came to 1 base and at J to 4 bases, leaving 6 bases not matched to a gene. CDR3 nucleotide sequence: TGTGCCAGCAGCTTAGTCGGGGGACAGGTTTACAATGAGCAGTTCTTC. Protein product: CASSLVGGQVYNEQFF.

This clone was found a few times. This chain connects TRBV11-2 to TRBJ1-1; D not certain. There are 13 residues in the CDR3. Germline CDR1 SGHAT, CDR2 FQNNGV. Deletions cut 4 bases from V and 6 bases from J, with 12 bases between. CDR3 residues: CASSSLRSPEAFF. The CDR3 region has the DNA TGTGCCAGCAGCTCTCTCCGGTCGCCTGAAGCTTTCTTT.

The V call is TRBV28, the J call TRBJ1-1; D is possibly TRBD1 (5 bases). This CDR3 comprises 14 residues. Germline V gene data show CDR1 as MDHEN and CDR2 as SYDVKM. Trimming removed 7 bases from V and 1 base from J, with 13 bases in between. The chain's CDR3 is CASTLGGKNTEAFF. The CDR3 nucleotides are TGTGCCAGCACCCTGGGGGGGAAGAACACTGAAGCTTTCTTT.

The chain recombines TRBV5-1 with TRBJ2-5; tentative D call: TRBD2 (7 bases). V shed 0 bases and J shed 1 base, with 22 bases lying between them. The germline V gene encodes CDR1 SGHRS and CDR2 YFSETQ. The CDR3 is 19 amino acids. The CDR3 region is CASSLGTALRGAGQETQYF. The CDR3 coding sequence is TGCGCCAGCAGCTTGGGTACGGCTTTACGGGGGGCCGGCCAAGAGACCCAGTACTTC.

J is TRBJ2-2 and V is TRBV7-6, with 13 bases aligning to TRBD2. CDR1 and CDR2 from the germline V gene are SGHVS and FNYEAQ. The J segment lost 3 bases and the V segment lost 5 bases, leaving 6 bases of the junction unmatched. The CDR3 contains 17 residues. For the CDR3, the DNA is TGTGCCAGCAGCCTGGGGACTAGCGGGGTAGACACCGGGGAGCTGTTTTTT. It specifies CASSLGTSGVDTGELFF.